Listed below are T cell receptor beta chains from one sample, sequenced in a study of beta chain features in type 1 diabetes. Sequencing was performed with immunoSEQ multiplex PCR; in TCRdb, only in-frame clones are kept and a portion is missing. The sample shows 250,000 to 300,000 clones, roughly a quarter of them seen only once. The sample was naive CD4+ T cells from blood. The receptors derive from a woman aged 25 to 39 with type 1 diabetes. The CDR3 runs from the conserved cysteine through the conserved F or W. D genes are given only for firm matches. Clone size is given for some rows only: seen once, a few or many times, or a class if the clone is expanded.

V	D	J	size	DNA	CDR3
TRBV29-1	TRBD2	TRBJ2-1	-	TGCAGCAGCCGCCCAGCGGGAAACTCCTACAATGAGCAGTTCTTC	CSSRPAGNSYNEQFF
TRBV18	-	TRBJ1-1	-	TGTGCCAGCTCACCTCCGCAGGGAGGGAACACTGAAGCTTTCTTT	CASSPPQGGNTEAFF
TRBV6-1	TRBD2	TRBJ2-1	-	TGTGCCAGCAGTGAATTAGCGGGAGCCTCCTACAATGAGCAGTTCTTC	CASSELAGASYNEQFF
TRBV19	-	TRBJ1-5	-	TGTGCCAGTAGCCTTCAGGGGTTAAGCAATCAGCCCCAGCATTTT	CASSLQGLSNQPQHF
TRBV27	-	TRBJ2-7	few	TGTGCCAGCTACAACAGATACTCCTACGAGCAGTACTTC	CASYNRYSYEQYF
TRBV15	TRBD2	TRBJ2-1	-	TGTGCCACCAGCAGAGTAGTAGCGGGAGTCATTTACAATGAGCAGTTCTTC	CATSRVVAGVIYNEQFF
TRBV18	-	TRBJ2-7	-	TGTGCCAGCTCCCCGGGACTCTCCTACGAGCAGTACTTC	CASSPGLSYEQYF
TRBV6-5	TRBD1	TRBJ2-7	-	TGTGCCAGCAGTTGGGACAGGACAAGCTACGAGCAGTACTTC	CASSWDRTSYEQYF
TRBV2	-	TRBJ2-3	-	TGTGCCAGCAGTGGGGAGGCTTTGGGCACAGATACGCAGTATTTT	CASSGEALGTDTQYF
TRBV7-3	-	TRBJ2-1	-	TGTGCCAGCAGCTTCCGAGAGGAGGAGCAGTTCTTC	CASSFREEEQFF
TRBV5-4	-	TRBJ2-6	few	TGTGCCAGCAGCAGGGCCATCGGGACTGGGGCCAACGTCCTGACTTTC	CASSRAIGTGANVLTF
TRBV18	TRBD2	TRBJ2-7	-	TGTGCCAGCTCACCGGGACTATCTCAGGGGTACTTC	CASSPGLSQGYF
TRBV23-1	TRBD2	TRBJ2-2	-	TGCGCCAGCAGTCAACCCCTCCGACTAGCGGGAGTGGTCGGGGAGCTGTTTTTT	CASSQPLRLAGVVGELFF
TRBV5-1	-	TRBJ2-1	few	TGCGCCAGCAGCTTGGTTGGCGATTACGGAGGTGAGCAGTTCTTC	CASSLVGDYGGEQFF
TRBV29-1	-	TRBJ2-2	-	TGCAGCCTGACAATGGCAGACACCGGGGAGCTGTTTTTT	CSLTMADTGELFF
TRBV5-1	TRBD2	TRBJ2-5	-	TGCGCCAGCAGCCCTGGGACTAGCGGGAGTCAAGAGACCCAGTACTTC	CASSPGTSGSQETQYF
TRBV27	TRBD2	TRBJ2-3	few	TGTGCCAGCAGTCGGGGGAGGGCCCCTAGCACAGATACGCAGTATTTT	CASSRGRAPSTDTQYF
TRBV5-1	TRBD1	TRBJ2-7	-	TGCGCCAGCAGCCCCGACAGGGAGTACGAGCAGTACTTC	CASSPDREYEQYF
TRBV2	-	TRBJ2-3	few	TGTGCCAGCACATTAGACGGGACTAGCACAGATACGCAGTATTTT	CASTLDGTSTDTQYF
TRBV28	-	TRBJ2-3	-	TGTGCCAGCAGTCCAGGGGACAGCACAGATACGCAGTATTTT	CASSPGDSTDTQYF
TRBV29-1	TRBD1	TRBJ1-2	few	TGCAGCGTTGTACCGGGACAGGGTGACTATGGCTACACCTTC	CSVVPGQGDYGYTF
TRBV28	-	TRBJ2-5	few	TGTGCCAGCAGCGTCAGTGAGACCCAGTACTTC	CASSVSETQYF
TRBV28	-	TRBJ2-7	-	TGTGCCAGCAAAAAGCGGCTTCGAGGCGAGCAGTACTTC	CASKKRLRGEQYF
TRBV30	-	TRBJ2-5	-	TGTGCCTGGTCAGACAACCAAGAGACCCAGTACTTC	CAWSDNQETQYF
TRBV13	-	TRBJ1-3	few	TGTGCCAGCAGCTTAGGCTTCAGGGCCGGAAACACCATATATTTT	CASSLGFRAGNTIYF
TRBV9	-	TRBJ2-3	few	TGTGCCAGCAGCGTTCTAGCGACACGCACAGATACGCAGTATTTT	CASSVLATRTDTQYF
TRBV29-1	-	TRBJ2-1	-	TGCAGCGTTGGAGACCAGTACAATGAGCAGTTCTTC	CSVGDQYNEQFF
TRBV5-4	-	TRBJ2-3	few	TGTGCCAGCAGCTCCTCAGGAGGGACAGATACGCAGTATTTT	CASSSSGGTDTQYF
TRBV29-1	-	TRBJ2-1	-	TGCAGCGTTGTTGAGAGACAGGCCTACAATGAGCAGTTCTTC	CSVVERQAYNEQFF
TRBV18	TRBD2	TRBJ2-1	-	TGTGCCAGCTCACCTACTAGCGGGGCTTACAATGAGCAGTTCTTC	CASSPTSGAYNEQFF
TRBV6-1	TRBD1	TRBJ1-5	-	TGTGCCAGCAGTGAGACAGGGCTGTGGCCCCAGCATTTT	CASSETGLWPQHF
TRBV14	TRBD2	TRBJ2-5	few	TGTGCCAGCAGCCAAGGAGCGGGGGGGAGAGAGACCCAGTACTTC	CASSQGAGGRETQYF
TRBV29-1	TRBD2	TRBJ2-3	few	TGCAGCGTTTCGACTAGCGGCTCGACGGATACGCAGTATTTT	CSVSTSGSTDTQYF
TRBV9	TRBD1	TRBJ1-4	-	TGTGCCAGCAGCGTACGGGCAGGGACAGGGGGCGGTGATGAAAAACTGTTTTTT	CASSVRAGTGGGDEKLFF
TRBV29-1	-	TRBJ1-1	-	TGCAGCGTTGCGCGTCTACCAATATCTACTGAAGCTTTCTTT	CSVARLPISTEAFF
TRBV7-2	-	TRBJ2-5	once	TGTGCCAGCAGCTTAAATCCCCCGGGGGAGACCCAGTACTTC	CASSLNPPGETQYF
TRBV10-3	-	TRBJ2-6	-	TGTGCCATCAGTGAGTCGAAAGCAGGCTCTGGGGCCAACGTCCTGACTTTC	CAISESKAGSGANVLTF
TRBV9	TRBD2	TRBJ2-3	few	TGTGCCAGCGGCGGGAGTGGTACAGATACGCAGTATTTT	CASGGSGTDTQYF
TRBV7-9	TRBD2	TRBJ2-7	few	TGTGCCAGCAGCTTCGCCTGGCGGGAGGCCTCCTACGAGCAGTACTTC	CASSFAWREASYEQYF
TRBV18	TRBD1	TRBJ1-2	-	TGTGCCAGCTCACCACCGGGGACAACAGGGGCCGACTATGGCTACACCTTC	CASSPPGTTGADYGYTF
TRBV21-1	-	TRBJ2-1	few	TGTGCCAGCCGGACTAGCGGATACAATGAGCAGTTCTTC	CASRTSGYNEQFF
TRBV5-1	TRBD2	TRBJ2-3	-	TGCGCCAGCAGCTTACGACTAGCAGGCACAGATACGCAGTATTTT	CASSLRLAGTDTQYF
TRBV18	-	TRBJ2-2	-	TGTGCCAGCTCAGCGGCTGACGGAGCCGGGGAGCTGTTTTTT	CASSAADGAGELFF
TRBV29-1	-	TRBJ1-4	-	TGCAGCGCAGAGGAATATCCCGAAAAACTGTTTTTT	CSAEEYPEKLFF
TRBV7-2	-	TRBJ1-5	-	TGTGCCAGCAGCTTTGGTGGCTTTGATCAGCCCCAGCATTTT	CASSFGGFDQPQHF
TRBV5-1	TRBD1	TRBJ1-4	-	TGCGCCAGCAGCCCGGACAGGGGAGGTGAAAAACTGTTTTTT	CASSPDRGGEKLFF
TRBV7-3	-	TRBJ1-1	-	TGTGCCAGCAGCTTGCAAGTACAGGGTGGGCAAGCTTTCTTT	CASSLQVQGGQAFF
TRBV7-9	-	TRBJ1-1	few	TGTGCCAGCAGCGGATGGACAGCCGGAGACACTGAAGCTTTCTTT	CASSGWTAGDTEAFF
TRBV2	TRBD2	TRBJ2-7	-	TGTGCCAGCAGGGTTATAGCGGGAGCAGTCAACGAGCAGTACTTC	CASRVIAGAVNEQYF